The 31 T cell receptor beta chains presented below share a single source sample, sequenced in a study of shared T cell receptors in the human thymus. TCRdb's copy holds only in-frame clones and misses some; the assay was immunoSEQ multiplex PCR. The sample includes around 730,000 clones, 70% to 90% seen only once; the top ten take over 0.008%. These same records also appear under a second study, on human thymus T cells.

Source material: thymocytes. The receptor set was obtained from a girl less than two years old with a congenital heart defect.

For the CDR3, the DNA is TGTGCCAGCAGTAACGACAGCAATGAGCAGTTCTTC. It encodes CASSNDSNEQFF. J is TRBJ2-1 and V is TRBV27; tentative D call: TRBD1 (5 bases). Germline lookup yields CDR1 MNHEY and CDR2 SMNVEV (reference sequence). V was cut by 5 bases and J by 6 bases, with 8 bases left in between. This CDR3 spans 12 amino acids.

This clone was counted a single time. The chain carries TRBV18 and TRBJ1-3; 7 bases fit TRBD1. Losses at the gene ends were 3 bases for V and 0 bases for J; bases not matched to a gene: 11. There are 18 residues in the CDR3. Germline V gene data show CDR1 as KGHSH and CDR2 as LQKENI. DNA of the CDR3: TGTGCCAGCTCACCCAAGACAGGGACCTCACTCTCTGGAAACACCATATATTTT. Translated, it gives CASSPKTGTSLSGNTIYF.

The genes are TRBV19 and TRBJ1-2; 11 bases line up with TRBD1. The CDR3 totals 19 residues. Germline V gives CDR1 LNHDA, CDR2 SQIVND (reference sequence). With 0 bases clipped from V and 5 bases from J, the junction kept 14 bases outside the gene matches. CDR3 in amino acids: CASSIDWGTGGTDPYGYTF. As DNA, the CDR3 is TGTGCCAGTAGTATAGATTGGGGGACAGGGGGGACGGACCCTTATGGCTACACCTTC.

The V and J genes are TRBV28 and TRBJ2-7; a weak D match, TRBD1 (5 bases). CDR1 MDHEN and CDR2 SYDVKM come from the germline V gene. Trimming took off 3 bases at V and 4 bases at J, with 16 bases between the two ends. The CDR3 extends over 15 amino acids. The CDR3 here is CASSFGAGYPYEQYF. For the CDR3, the DNA is TGTGCCAGCAGTTTTGGGGCAGGTTACCCTTACGAGCAGTACTTC. The whole variable domain, remainder taken from reference TRBV28 and TRBJ2-7, is DVKVTQSSRYLVKRTGEKVFLECVQDMDHENMFWYRQDPGLGLRLIYFSYDVKMKEKGDIPEGYSVSREKKERFSLILESASTNQTSMYLCASSFGAGYPYEQYFGPGTRLTVT.

The rearrangement joins TRBV19 to TRBJ1-5, with TRBD1 as a possible D gene (5 bases). The CDR3 is made up of 14 amino acids. Germline values: CDR1 LNHDA, CDR2 SQIVND (reference sequence). Between the trimmed V and J ends, which lost 6 bases and 3 bases, there was a span of 12 bases. The CDR3 nucleotides read TGTGCCAGTAGACAAAACAGGATCAATCAGCCCCAGCATTTT. Translating gives CASRQNRINQPQHF. Full variable domain (remainder filled in from reference TRBV19 and TRBJ1-5): DGGITQSPKYLFRKEGQNVTLSCEQNLNHDAMYWYRQDPGQGLRLIYYSQIVNDFQKGDIAEGYSVSREKKESFPLTVTSAQKNPTAFYLCASRQNRINQPQHFGDGTRLSIL.

The gene calls are TRBV7-6 and TRBJ2-2; a weak D match, TRBD1 (6 bases). V lost 2 bases, J lost 0 bases, and 16 bases lay in between. This CDR3 has 18 residues. Germline V gives CDR1 SGHVS, CDR2 FNYEAQ. Here the CDR3 reads CASSLKLGTRANTGELFF. For the CDR3, the DNA is TGTGCCAGCAGCTTAAAGTTGGGGACACGCGCGAACACCGGGGAGCTGTTTTTT.

The genes are TRBV18 and TRBJ2-3; maybe TRBD1 (6 bases). CDR1 KGHSH and CDR2 LQKENI come from the germline V gene. The CDR3 has 17 amino acids. V gave up 4 bases and J gave up 1 base, with 18 bases separating them. The CDR3 DNA reads TGTGCCAGCTCACGAACCGGGACAAAAAATGGCACAGATACGCAGTATTTT. Its translation is CASSRTGTKNGTDTQYF.

The genes are TRBV25-1 and TRBJ2-3; 7 bases align to TRBD1. This CDR3 is built from 17 residues. V lost 1 base to trimming and J lost 2 bases; unmatched junction nucleotides: 9. Germline V lookup: CDR1 MGHDK, CDR2 SYGVNS. CDR3 coding DNA: TGTGCCAGCAGTGAATTATGGCAGGGGGTATCCACAGATACGCAGTATTTT. The encoded protein is CASSELWQGVSTDTQYF.

V and J are TRBV7-2 and TRBJ1-3; 8 positions agree with TRBD1. In germline, CDR1 is SGHTA, CDR2 FQGNSA. The J segment lost 2 bases and the V segment lost 2 bases, leaving 2 bases of the junction unmatched. This CDR3 comprises 15 residues. The CDR3 spells CASSLLTGAGNTIYF. As DNA, the CDR3 is TGTGCCAGCAGCTTATTGACAGGGGCTGGAAACACCATATATTTT.

This sequence joins TRBV19 and TRBJ2-1; D is unresolved. The length of the CDR3 is 19 residues. Germline V gives CDR1 LNHDA, CDR2 SQIVND (reference sequence). Trimming pared 3 bases from V and 6 bases from J, leaving 27 bases between. This CDR3 is CASSINWASFLHLTNEQFF. Written as DNA, the CDR3 is TGTGCCAGTAGTATCAATTGGGCCTCTTTTCTACACCTCACCAATGAGCAGTTCTTC.

This clone was counted once. V is TRBV4-1 and J is TRBJ1-4; D is undetermined. CDR3 size: 15 residues. The V end lost 4 bases, the J end lost 0 bases, and 9 bases lay between the germline ends. Looked up from germline, CDR1 is MGHRA and CDR2 is YSYEKL. The CDR3 sequence is CASSPQQATNEKLFF. The CDR3 nucleotides are TGCGCCAGCAGCCCCCAACAAGCAACTAATGAAAAACTGTTTTTT.

Here the CDR3 DNA reads TGTGCCAGCAGCTCACAGGGTTTGGATAACTATGGCTACACCTTC. Its translation: CASSSQGLDNYGYTF. This chain connects TRBV7-2 to TRBJ1-2; D is possibly TRBD1 (6 bases). The CDR3 totals 15 residues. The V end lost 4 bases, the J end lost 1 base, and 13 bases lay between the germline ends. The germline CDR1 and CDR2 sequences are SGHTA and FQGNSA.

The chain carries TRBV9 and TRBJ1-1; perhaps TRBD1 as D (5 bases). The CDR3 contains 14 residues. V lost 4 bases and J 4 bases, leaving 14 bases between the germline ends. Germline lookup yields CDR1 SGDLS and CDR2 YYNGEE. The CDR3: CASSPRGGATEAFF. The CDR3 bases are TGTGCCAGCAGCCCCCGCGGAGGGGCCACTGAAGCTTTCTTT.

The chain couples TRBV27 to TRBJ2-3; possibly TRBD1 for D (6 bases). V was clipped by 7 bases and J by 8 bases, with 25 bases between them. This CDR3 has 16 residues. Germline V gives CDR1 MNHEY, CDR2 SMNVEV (reference sequence). The CDR3 reads CASKGTGTNPVGTQYF. The CDR3 nucleotides read TGTGCCAGCAAGGGTACAGGGACAAACCCAGTGGGTACGCAGTATTTT.

The rearrangement links TRBV7-3 to TRBJ2-5; D perhaps matches TRBD1 (5 bases). Trimming pared 0 bases from V and 2 bases from J, leaving 16 bases between. There are 17 residues in the CDR3. Germline V gene data show CDR1 as SGHTA and CDR2 as FQGTGA. The CDR3 DNA follows: TGTGCCAGCAGCTTAACCCCGGGCAGGGTTGGTCAAGAGACCCAGTACTTC. Its translation is CASSLTPGRVGQETQYF.

This rearrangement joins TRBV7-2 to TRBJ1-6, with TRBD1 identical over 7 bases. The CDR3 is 19 amino acids. Germline CDR1 and CDR2: SGHTA and FQGNSA. The junction had 18 bases not matched to a gene; V was cut back by 4 bases and J by 6 bases. This CDR3 is CASSSPSDSLEGANSPLHF. CDR3 coding DNA: TGTGCCAGCAGCTCCCCCTCTGACTCTTTGGAGGGGGCTAATTCACCCCTCCACTTT.

The rearrangement uses TRBV19 and TRBJ1-4, with D possibly TRBD1 on 5 matching bases. The CDR3 is 11 residues long. Trimming pared 7 bases from V and 5 bases from J, leaving 5 bases between. The V gene's germline CDR1 is LNHDA and CDR2 SQIVND (reference sequence). CDR3 nucleotides: TGTGCCAGTACAGGGAATGAAAAACTGTTTTTT. The encoded protein is CASTGNEKLFF. The full variable domain, rest sourced from reference TRBV19 and TRBJ1-4, is DGGITQSPKYLFRKEGQNVTLSCEQNLNHDAMYWYRQDPGQGLRLIYYSQIVNDFQKGDIAEGYSVSREKKESFPLTVTSAQKNPTAFYLCASTGNEKLFFGSGTQLSVL.

The V gene is TRBV6-5, the J gene TRBJ2-7, with 9 bases fitting TRBD1. The junction had 9 bases not matched to a gene; V was cut back by 6 bases and J by 6 bases. This CDR3 is built from 14 residues. Germline V gene data show CDR1 as MNHEY and CDR2 as SVGAGI. The CDR3, as DNA: TGTGCCAGCAGGAACCGGGACAGGGCCGCCGAGCAGTACTTC. Its protein is CASRNRDRAAEQYF.

The chain couples TRBV6-6 to TRBJ1-2; 10 nucleotides match TRBD1. Trimming took 4 bases from V and 0 from J; bases not matched to a gene: 5. This CDR3 has 16 amino acids. CDR1 and CDR2 (germline): MNHNY, SVGAGI (reference sequence). The CDR3 reads CASSFLGQGANYGYTF. As DNA, the CDR3 is TGTGCCAGCAGTTTTCTAGGACAGGGGGCTAACTATGGCTACACCTTC.

The chain joins TRBV4-2 to TRBJ2-5, with D tentatively TRBD1 (5 bases). The CDR3 is 15 residues long. The germline V and J ends were trimmed by 1 base and 4 bases, with 13 bases remaining between them. In germline, CDR1 is LGHNA, CDR2 YNFKEQ. The CDR3 loop is CASSQGQGLVETQYF. CDR3 DNA: TGTGCCAGCAGCCAAGGGCAGGGTTTAGTAGAGACCCAGTACTTC.

The chain employs TRBV11-2 and TRBJ2-7; the D gene is possibly TRBD1 (6 bases). The V end lost 3 bases, the J end lost 0 bases, and 9 bases lay between the germline ends. The germline CDR1 and CDR2 sequences are SGHAT and FQNNGV. This CDR3 region has 14 residues. The chain's CDR3 is CASSFWTASYEQYF. The CDR3 DNA follows: TGTGCCAGCAGCTTTTGGACAGCCTCCTACGAGCAGTACTTC.

The J gene is TRBJ1-2, the V gene TRBV7-2; the D gene is possibly TRBD1 (6 bases). This CDR3 spans 14 amino acids. V dropped 7 bases and J dropped 2 bases, with 14 bases sitting between them. Germline CDR1 reads SGHTA; CDR2 reads FQGNSA. The CDR3 loop is CASITPGENYGYTF. Written as DNA, the CDR3 is TGTGCCAGCATCACACCAGGGGAGAACTATGGCTACACCTTC.

The chain combines TRBV4-1 with TRBJ1-5, with D maybe TRBD1 (5 bases). Germline CDR1 and CDR2: MGHRA and YSYEKL. CDR3 length: 14 amino acids. V shed 1 base and J shed 10 bases, with 14 bases lying between them. CDR3 in DNA: TGCGCCAGCAGCCAAGTGCGGACAATGGAACCCCAGCATTTT. Its protein product is CASSQVRTMEPQHF.

This clone has only one observation. The chain has TRBV6-5 and TRBJ2-3; 8 bases are a match to TRBD2. V lost 6 bases, J lost 2 bases, and 4 bases stayed unmatched. Germline loops: CDR1 MNHEY, CDR2 SVGAGI. The CDR3 spans 14 residues. Written as DNA, the CDR3 is TGTGCCAGCAGCCGGGGGGGCTACACAGATACGCAGTATTTT. This gives the protein CASSRGGYTDTQYF.

The rearrangement joins TRBV18 to TRBJ2-1; 9 nucleotides match TRBD1. Trimming removed 8 bases from V and 2 bases from J; junction bases left unmatched: 7. Germline values: CDR1 KGHSH, CDR2 LQKENI. The CDR3 totals 15 residues. The CDR3 DNA reads TGTGCCAGCAGACCGGGACAGGGACCCTACAATGAGCAGTTCTTC. Residues: CASRPGQGPYNEQFF.

This chain connects TRBV4-3 to TRBJ2-3; D may be TRBD2 (6 bases). Germline lookup yields CDR1 LGHNA and CDR2 YSLEER. Trimming removed 3 bases from V and 1 base from J, with 20 bases in between. The CDR3 runs 18 residues. The CDR3 DNA follows: TGCGCCAGCAGCCACACGCGGGGTCTAGCGTGGGGCACAGATACGCAGTATTTT. Protein sequence: CASSHTRGLAWGTDTQYF.

This clone has only one observation. The CDR3 bases are TGTGCCAGCTCACCCTCAGGGGCTGGCTACACCTTC. Amino acid sequence: CASSPSGAGYTF. V gene TRBV18 combines with J gene TRBJ1-2; TRBD1 might be the D (6 bases). Trimming removed 3 bases from V and 7 bases from J, with 9 bases in between. The CDR3 runs 12 residues. Germline lookup yields CDR1 KGHSH and CDR2 LQKENI.

Notes on this clone: Additional DNA sequences in this sample encode the identical CDR3. The rearrangement uses TRBV4-3 and TRBJ1-6, with D possibly TRBD1 on 6 matching bases. With 8 bases removed from V and 6 bases from J, the gap between germline ends came to 14 bases. This CDR3 has 14 residues. Germline V gene sequence: CDR1 LGHNA, CDR2 YSLEER. The CDR3 DNA reads TGCGCCAGCGGTCAGGGGAACCCTAATTCACCCCTCCACTTT. As protein: CASGQGNPNSPLHF.

The J gene is TRBJ2-5, the V gene TRBV11-3; a weak D match, TRBD1 (5 bases). The CDR3 runs to 14 residues. Between the trimmed V and J ends, which lost 2 bases and 5 bases, there was a span of 12 bases. Germline CDR1 and CDR2: SGHNT and YENEEA. CDR3 loop: CASSLRPGNETQYF. The CDR3 DNA reads TGTGCCAGCAGCTTACGACCAGGGAACGAGACCCAGTACTTC.

V is TRBV12-5 and J is TRBJ1-2; the match to TRBD1 covers 7 bases. The V segment lost 0 bases and the J segment 6 bases; nucleotides outside the gene matches: 13. The germline V gene encodes CDR1 LGHNT and CDR2 FRNRAP. The length of the CDR3 is 17 residues. CDR3 protein: CASGLVIRRDSENGYTF. CDR3 nucleotide sequence: TGTGCTAGTGGTTTGGTAATCCGAAGGGACAGCGAGAATGGCTACACCTTC. Full variable domain (remainder filled in from reference TRBV12-5 and TRBJ1-2): DARVTQTPRHKVTEMGQEVTMRCQPILGHNTVFWYRQTMMQGLELLAYFRNRAPLDDSGMPKDRFSAEMPDATLATLKIQPSEPRDSAVYFCASGLVIRRDSENGYTFGSGTRLTVV.

The V gene is TRBV10-3, the J gene TRBJ2-5; D may be TRBD2 (5 bases). The germline CDR1 and CDR2 sequences are ENHRY and SYGVKD. This CDR3 spans 16 amino acids. The V gene lost 0 bases and the J gene lost 1 base, with 12 bases spanning the gap. CDR3 bases: TGTGCCATCAGTGAGTCTAAAAGAGGGATCCAAGAGACCCAGTACTTC. Its protein is CAISESKRGIQETQYF.